The 11 T cell receptor beta chains below were found in one sample sequenced in a study of response to subunit inactivated influenza vaccine. TCRdb redid the calling of the RT-PCR reads with MiXCR, one entry per CDR3 protein. The repertoire holds a few hundred thousand distinct CDR3 sequences, with approximately 14% as singletons. The sample in question was PBMCs from blood, obtained less than 13 days after vaccination. These receptors came from a man in his forties or fifties who received an inactivated influenza vaccine.

The table lists this clonotype with a few counts. The chain combines TRBV30 with TRBJ2-7; D not resolved. The V gene lost 2 bases and the J gene lost 4 bases, with 15 bases spanning the gap. The CDR3 consists of 14 residues. Germline assignment: CDR1 GTSNPN and CDR2 SVGIG (reference sequence). CDR3 region: CAWSSWGSQYEQYF. For the CDR3, the DNA is TGTGCCTGGAGTTCTTGGGGAAGTCAGTACGAGCAGTACTTC. The full variable domain, its missing parts supplied by reference TRBV30 and TRBJ2-7, is SQTIHQWPATLVQPVGSPLSLECTVEGTSNPNLYWYRQAAGRGLQLLFYSVGIGQISSEVPQNLSASRPQDRQFILSSKKLLLSDSGFYLCAWSSWGSQYEQYFGPGTRLTVT.

The table lists this clonotype with many counts. This chain links TRBV7-9 with TRBJ2-2, with a possible D match to TRBD1 (6 bases). CDR1 and CDR2 from the germline V gene are SEHNR and FQNEAQ (reference sequence). Trimming cost V 4 bases and J 1 base, with 13 bases left between them. The CDR3 runs 16 residues. The CDR3 coding sequence is TGTGCCAGCAGCTCCTGGGGACACAGGAACACCGGGGAGCTGTTTTTT. Residues: CASSSWGHRNTGELFF.

This clonotype showed up just a few times. The chain has TRBV12-3 or TRBV12-4 and TRBJ2-1; D ambiguous. The V end lost 5 bases, the J end lost 4 bases, and 9 bases lay between the germline ends. This CDR3 comprises 13 residues. DNA for the CDR3: TGTGCCAGCAGTACCAACCAATACAATGAGCAGTTCTTC. Encoded protein: CASSTNQYNEQFF.

The J gene is TRBJ2-3, the V gene TRBV20-1; 10 bases are shared with TRBD2. Germline V CDR1 and CDR2: DFQATT, SNEGSKA (reference sequence). With V trimmed by 5 bases and J by 3 bases, 5 bases remained unmatched. This CDR3 is built from 14 residues. The CDR3 loop reads CSAALAGATDTQYF. DNA for the CDR3: TGCAGTGCTGCGCTAGCGGGAGCTACAGATACGCAGTATTTT.

This clonotype has more than one count but fewer than ten. The chain couples TRBV12-3 or TRBV12-4 to TRBJ1-1; possibly TRBD1 for D (5 bases). The V and J ends lost 7 bases and 1 base respectively, with 10 bases between them. The length of the CDR3 is 13 residues. The CDR3 is CASTGAQNTEAFF. Written as DNA, the CDR3 is TGTGCCAGCACTGGGGCCCAGAACACTGAAGCTTTCTTT.

This clonotype showed up just a few times. The chain employs TRBV7-2 and TRBJ2-7; TRBD2 might be the D (5 bases). The V gene lost 1 base and the J gene lost 1 base, with 8 bases spanning the gap. This CDR3 comprises 14 residues. Germline CDR1 reads SGHTA; CDR2 reads FQGNSA. The CDR3 DNA reads TGTGCCAGCAGCTTAGTGAGGGATTCCTACGAGCAGTACTTC. As protein: CASSLVRDSYEQYF.

This rearrangement joins TRBV4-3 to TRBJ2-3; possible D gene TRBD2, 6 bases. Trimming took off 3 bases at V and 2 bases at J, with 15 bases between the two ends. The CDR3 sequence is 16 residues long. Germline CDR1 is LGHNA and CDR2 is YSLEER. This CDR3 reads CASSHQSSAPTDTQYF. The CDR3 coding sequence is TGCGCCAGCAGCCACCAATCTAGCGCGCCCACAGATACGCAGTATTTT.

This clonotype occurred a few times. The chain uses TRBV6-1 and TRBJ2-7; 10 bases line up with TRBD2. The V gene's germline CDR1 is MNHNS and CDR2 SASEGT. V was pared by 4 bases and J by 5 bases, with 8 bases of the junction left unmatched. CDR3 length: 15 amino acids. This CDR3 reads CASSGSLAGADEQYF. DNA for the CDR3: TGTGCCAGCAGTGGATCCCTAGCGGGAGCAGACGAGCAGTACTTC.

The sample holds a few counts of this clonotype. The rearrangement joins TRBV23-1 to TRBJ2-5; D gene uncertain. TRBV23-1 belongs to the ORF category, with a function that is uncertain. The CDR3 loop spans 14 amino acids. V lost 7 bases to trimming and J lost 6 bases, with 18 bases between them. The chain's CDR3 is CASTSRTTLKTQYF. The CDR3 nucleotides are TGCGCCAGCACCTCAAGAACCACCTTGAAGACCCAGTACTTC.

This clonotype was found a few times. In nucleotides, the CDR3 is TGTGCCAGCAGCGCTGGACGGCATAGCAATCAGCCCCAGCATTTT. This encodes CASSAGRHSNQPQHF. V gene TRBV7-2 combines with J gene TRBJ1-5, with D unclear. V lost 5 bases to trimming and J lost 0 bases, with 11 bases between them. Germline-derived CDR1 and CDR2 are SGHTA and FQGNSA. CDR3 length: 15 residues.

The rearrangement links TRBV29-1 to TRBJ1-1; D unclear. Deletions cut 3 bases from V and 1 base from J, with 12 bases between. CDR3 length: 14 amino acids. Per the germline V gene, CDR1 is SQVTM and CDR2 is ANQGSEA. CDR3 sequence (DNA): TGCAGCGTTGACTTCGGCAGGACGAACACTGAAGCTTTCTTT. This sequence encodes CSVDFGRTNTEAFF.